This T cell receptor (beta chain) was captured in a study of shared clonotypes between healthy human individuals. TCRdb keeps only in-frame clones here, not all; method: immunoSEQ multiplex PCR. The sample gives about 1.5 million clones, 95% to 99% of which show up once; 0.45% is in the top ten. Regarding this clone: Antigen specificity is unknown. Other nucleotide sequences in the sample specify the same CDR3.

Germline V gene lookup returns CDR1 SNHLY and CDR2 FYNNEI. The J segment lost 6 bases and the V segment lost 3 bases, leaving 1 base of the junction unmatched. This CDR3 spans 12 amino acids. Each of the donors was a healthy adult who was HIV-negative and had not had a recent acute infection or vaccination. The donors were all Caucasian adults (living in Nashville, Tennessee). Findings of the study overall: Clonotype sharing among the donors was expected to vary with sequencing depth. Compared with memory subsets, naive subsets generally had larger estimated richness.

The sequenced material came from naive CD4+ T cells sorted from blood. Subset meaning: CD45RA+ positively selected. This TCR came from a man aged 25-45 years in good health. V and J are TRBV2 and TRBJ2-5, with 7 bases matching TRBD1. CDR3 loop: CASSDRGKTQYF. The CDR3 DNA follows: TGTGCCAGCAGTGACAGGGGGAAGACCCAGTACTTC.